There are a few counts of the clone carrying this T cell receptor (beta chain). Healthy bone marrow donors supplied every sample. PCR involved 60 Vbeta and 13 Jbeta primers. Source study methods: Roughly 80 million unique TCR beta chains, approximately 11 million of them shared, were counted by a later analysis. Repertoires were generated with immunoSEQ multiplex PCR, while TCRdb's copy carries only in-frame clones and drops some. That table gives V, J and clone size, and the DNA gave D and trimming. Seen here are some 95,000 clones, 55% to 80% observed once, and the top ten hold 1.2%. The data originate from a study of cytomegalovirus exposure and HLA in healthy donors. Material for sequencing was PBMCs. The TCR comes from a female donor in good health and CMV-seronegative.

In DNA, the CDR3 is TGCGCCAGCAGCTTGAGGGGGGGGAACACTGAAGCTTTCTTT. Residues: CASSLRGGNTEAFF. The chain uses TRBV5-1 and TRBJ1-1; D perhaps matches TRBD1 (6 bases). The CDR3 consists of 14 residues. Between the trimmed V and J ends, which lost 1 base and 1 base, there was a span of 8 bases. Germline V CDR1 and CDR2: SGHRS, YFSETQ.